Listed below are T cell receptor beta chains from one sample, sequenced in a study of T cell changes during pregnancy in multiple sclerosis. TCRdb's table, derived via immunoSEQ multiplex PCR, lists solely in-frame clones and lacks some. The top ten hold approximately 1.4% of the sample, which has roughly 110,000 clones, roughly nine tenths seen once. This specimen was peripheral blood, taken in the third trimester of pregnancy. The receptors derive from a female donor with multiple sclerosis, enrolled in a pregnancy study. The CDR3 runs from the conserved cysteine through the conserved F or W. The D gene is left open where the match is weak. Clone size appears in some rows only: once, few, many, or a class for an expanded clone.

CDR3 DNA: TGTGCCAGCTCACCAGGGCTTTCGAACACTGAAGCTTTCTTT; CDR3 protein: CASSPGLSNTEAFF; V gene: TRBV18; D gene: NA; clone size: NA; J gene: TRBJ1-1
CDR3 DNA: TGTGCCAGCAGTTTCCCGGACAGGGACCGCTACGAGCAGTACTTC; CDR3 protein: CASSFPDRDRYEQYF; V gene: TRBV2; D gene: TRBD1; clone size: NA; J gene: TRBJ2-7
CDR3 DNA: TGTGCCATCAGTGGCCTGACAGGGGGCACTGAAGCTTTCTTT; CDR3 protein: CAISGLTGGTEAFF; V gene: TRBV10-3; D gene: TRBD1; clone size: NA; J gene: TRBJ1-1
CDR3 DNA: TGTGCCAGCAGCTCCGGCTGGGGGCAAAACGAGCAGTACTTC; CDR3 protein: CASSSGWGQNEQYF; V gene: TRBV5-4; D gene: NA; clone size: NA; J gene: TRBJ2-7
CDR3 DNA: TGTGCCAGCAGTTTATCCGGGACACATAGCAATCAGCCCCAGCATTTT; CDR3 protein: CASSLSGTHSNQPQHF; V gene: TRBV27; D gene: NA; clone size: NA; J gene: TRBJ1-5
CDR3 DNA: TGTGCCAGCAGCTATTTCTCGGGCTCCTACGAGCAGTACTTC; CDR3 protein: CASSYFSGSYEQYF; V gene: TRBV11-2; D gene: NA; clone size: NA; J gene: TRBJ2-7
CDR3 DNA: TGTGCCAGCAGTGAAGGTTGGGGGACAGGGGGCTATGGCTACACCTTC; CDR3 protein: CASSEGWGTGGYGYTF; V gene: TRBV6-1; D gene: TRBD1; clone size: NA; J gene: TRBJ1-2
CDR3 DNA: TGTGCCTGGAGGAGGGGCTTAGCGGGAGGAACAGATACGCAGTATTTT; CDR3 protein: CAWRRGLAGGTDTQYF; V gene: TRBV30; D gene: TRBD2; clone size: NA; J gene: TRBJ2-3
CDR3 DNA: TGTGCCAGCAGCTTAGGACTAGCGGGGAATGGGGGGAACAATGAGCAGTTCTTC; CDR3 protein: CASSLGLAGNGGNNEQFF; V gene: TRBV5-4; D gene: TRBD2; clone size: NA; J gene: TRBJ2-1
CDR3 DNA: TGCGCCAGCAGCCTCGGCTTCACAGGCCTCACCAGCACAGATACGCAGTATTTT; CDR3 protein: CASSLGFTGLTSTDTQYF; V gene: TRBV5-1; D gene: NA; clone size: NA; J gene: TRBJ2-3
CDR3 DNA: TGTGCCAGCAGCCACAGATATGGGACTAGCGGGGGGGGGAGGGAGACCCAGTACTTC; CDR3 protein: CASSHRYGTSGGGRETQYF; V gene: TRBV4-2; D gene: TRBD2; clone size: once; J gene: TRBJ2-5
CDR3 DNA: TGCAGCGTTGTTGGGTTAAGAGGGACTGAAGCTTTCTTT; CDR3 protein: CSVVGLRGTEAFF; V gene: TRBV29-1; D gene: NA; clone size: few; J gene: TRBJ1-1
CDR3 DNA: TGTGCCTGCACGGGACAGGGGGCCCTCGGGGCTAATGAAAAACTGTTTTTT; CDR3 protein: CACTGQGALGANEKLFF; V gene: TRBV28; D gene: TRBD1; clone size: NA; J gene: TRBJ1-4
CDR3 DNA: TGTGCCAGCAGTGGGGACAGGGGGCGGACTGAAGCTTTCTTT; CDR3 protein: CASSGDRGRTEAFF; V gene: TRBV6-6; D gene: TRBD1; clone size: once; J gene: TRBJ1-1
CDR3 DNA: TGTGCCAGCAATGCGGGCGCAGGCAATCAGCCCCAGCATTTT; CDR3 protein: CASNAGAGNQPQHF; V gene: TRBV27; D gene: NA; clone size: NA; J gene: TRBJ1-5
CDR3 DNA: TGTGCCAGCAGTGAACCAGGGCGGAACACCGGGGAGCTGTTTTTT; CDR3 protein: CASSEPGRNTGELFF; V gene: TRBV6-1; D gene: NA; clone size: NA; J gene: TRBJ2-2
CDR3 DNA: TGTGCCAGTAGTATTAACAGAAGCTCCTATAATTCACCCCTCCACTTT; CDR3 protein: CASSINRSSYNSPLHF; V gene: TRBV19; D gene: NA; clone size: once; J gene: TRBJ1-6
CDR3 DNA: TGTGCCAGCAGCTCCTCCCCAGGGGAAGTCGGCCAAGAGACCCAGTACTTC; CDR3 protein: CASSSSPGEVGQETQYF; V gene: TRBV5-6; D gene: NA; clone size: NA; J gene: TRBJ2-5
CDR3 DNA: TGCGCCAGCAGCCAGTGGGACAGCAACTCCTACAATGAGCAGTTCTTC; CDR3 protein: CASSQWDSNSYNEQFF; V gene: TRBV4-1; D gene: TRBD1; clone size: NA; J gene: TRBJ2-1
CDR3 DNA: TGTGCCAGCAGCCAACTAGACAGCACCGGGGAGCTGTTTTTT; CDR3 protein: CASSQLDSTGELFF; V gene: TRBV14; D gene: NA; clone size: once; J gene: TRBJ2-2
CDR3 DNA: TGTGCCAGCAGCGGGACTAGGTCAACCTACGAGCAGTACTTC; CDR3 protein: CASSGTRSTYEQYF; V gene: TRBV11-2; D gene: TRBD2; clone size: NA; J gene: TRBJ2-7
CDR3 DNA: TGTGCTAGTGGTATTAGCTCCTACAATGAGCAGTTCTTC; CDR3 protein: CASGISSYNEQFF; V gene: TRBV12-5; D gene: NA; clone size: NA; J gene: TRBJ2-1
CDR3 DNA: TGTGCCAGCAGTTTACTGGCCAGGGGGGACGGCTACACCTTC; CDR3 protein: CASSLLARGDGYTF; V gene: TRBV28; D gene: TRBD1; clone size: NA; J gene: TRBJ1-2
CDR3 DNA: TGTGCCAGCGAGGACAGGGGAGGAACCGGGGAGCTGTTTTTT; CDR3 protein: CASEDRGGTGELFF; V gene: TRBV6-6; D gene: TRBD1; clone size: NA; J gene: TRBJ2-2
CDR3 DNA: TGTGCCAGCAGTTACTCGAGATACGAGCAGTACTTC; CDR3 protein: CASSYSRYEQYF; V gene: TRBV6-6; D gene: NA; clone size: NA; J gene: TRBJ2-7
CDR3 DNA: TGTGCCAGTAGTATTGGAGGTAGCAGGTACCAAGAGACCCAGTACTTC; CDR3 protein: CASSIGGSRYQETQYF; V gene: TRBV19; D gene: NA; clone size: NA; J gene: TRBJ2-5
CDR3 DNA: TGCGCCAGCAGTGAACAGGGGGTTCTGCCAGATACGCAGTATTTT; CDR3 protein: CASSEQGVLPDTQYF; V gene: TRBV10-2; D gene: TRBD1; clone size: NA; J gene: TRBJ2-3
CDR3 DNA: TGTGCCAGCAGCCTCGGTCCGGGACAGGGACCGAACACTGAAGCTTTCTTT; CDR3 protein: CASSLGPGQGPNTEAFF; V gene: TRBV5-6; D gene: TRBD1; clone size: NA; J gene: TRBJ1-1
CDR3 DNA: TGTGCCAGTGGGGGGGGACGGAGCCCCTACAGCGAGCAGTACTTC; CDR3 protein: CASGGGRSPYSEQYF; V gene: TRBV19; D gene: TRBD2; clone size: NA; J gene: TRBJ2-7
CDR3 DNA: TGTGCCAGCAGCCACCCACGAGGACAGGGCTATGGCTACACCTTC; CDR3 protein: CASSHPRGQGYGYTF; V gene: TRBV7-9; D gene: TRBD1; clone size: NA; J gene: TRBJ1-2
CDR3 DNA: TGTGCCAGCAGCCAAGATCAGGGATTCTCCTACGAGCAGTACTTC; CDR3 protein: CASSQDQGFSYEQYF; V gene: TRBV4-2; D gene: NA; clone size: NA; J gene: TRBJ2-7
CDR3 DNA: TGTGCCAGCCGGACAGGGGGCGGTAGGGGCAATCAGCCCCAGCATTTT; CDR3 protein: CASRTGGGRGNQPQHF; V gene: TRBV19; D gene: TRBD1; clone size: NA; J gene: TRBJ1-5